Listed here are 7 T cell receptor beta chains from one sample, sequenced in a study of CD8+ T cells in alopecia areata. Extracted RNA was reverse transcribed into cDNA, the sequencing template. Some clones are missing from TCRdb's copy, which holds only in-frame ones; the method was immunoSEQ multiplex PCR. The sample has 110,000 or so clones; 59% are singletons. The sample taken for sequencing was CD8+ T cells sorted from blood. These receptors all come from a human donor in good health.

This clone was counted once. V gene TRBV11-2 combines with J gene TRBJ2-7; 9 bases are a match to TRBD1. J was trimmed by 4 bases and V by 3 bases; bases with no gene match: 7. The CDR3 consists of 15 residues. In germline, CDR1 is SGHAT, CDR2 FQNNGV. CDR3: CASSLGTGLGYEQYF. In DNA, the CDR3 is TGTGCCAGCAGCTTGGGGACAGGGTTGGGTTACGAGCAGTACTTC.

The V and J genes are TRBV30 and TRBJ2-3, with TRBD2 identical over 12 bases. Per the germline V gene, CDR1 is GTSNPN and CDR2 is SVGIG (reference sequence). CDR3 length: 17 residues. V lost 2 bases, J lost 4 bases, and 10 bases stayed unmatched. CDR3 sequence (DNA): TGTGCCTGGAGTACCGGGACTAGCGGGCCCGGCGCAGATACGCAGTATTTT. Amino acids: CAWSTGTSGPGADTQYF.

The chain's CDR3 is CASAATAEQETQYF. DNA of the CDR3: TGTGCCAGCGCAGCAACTGCTGAACAAGAGACCCAGTACTTC. The rearrangement uses TRBV6-1 and TRBJ2-5, with D hard to call. This CDR3 has 14 residues. The V gene's germline CDR1 is MNHNS and CDR2 SASEGT. The V end lost 8 bases, the J end lost 2 bases, and 15 bases lay between the germline ends.

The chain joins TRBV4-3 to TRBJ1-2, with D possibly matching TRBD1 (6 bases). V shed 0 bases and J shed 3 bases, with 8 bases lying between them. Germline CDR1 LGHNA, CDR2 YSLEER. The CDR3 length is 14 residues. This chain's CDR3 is CASSQDRGHYGYTF. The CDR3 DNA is TGCGCCAGCAGCCAAGACAGGGGACACTATGGCTACACCTTC.

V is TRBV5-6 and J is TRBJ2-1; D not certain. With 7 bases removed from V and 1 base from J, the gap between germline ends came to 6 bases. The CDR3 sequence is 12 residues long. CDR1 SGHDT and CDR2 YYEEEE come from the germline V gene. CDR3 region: CASVWSYNEQFF. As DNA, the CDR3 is TGTGCCAGCGTTTGGTCCTACAATGAGCAGTTCTTC.

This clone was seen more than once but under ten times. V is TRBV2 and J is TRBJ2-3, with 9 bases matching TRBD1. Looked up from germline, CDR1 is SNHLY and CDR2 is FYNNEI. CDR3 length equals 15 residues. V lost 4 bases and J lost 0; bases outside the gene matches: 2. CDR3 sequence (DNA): TGTGCCAGCAGTGGGGACAGGGATAGCACAGATACGCAGTATTTT. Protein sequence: CASSGDRDSTDTQYF. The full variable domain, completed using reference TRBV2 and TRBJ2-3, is EPEVTQTPSHQVTQMGQEVILRCVPISNHLYFYWYRQILGQKVEFLVSFYNNEISEKSEIFDDQFSVERPDGSNFTLKIRSTKLEDSAMYFCASSGDRDSTDTQYFGPGTRLTVL.

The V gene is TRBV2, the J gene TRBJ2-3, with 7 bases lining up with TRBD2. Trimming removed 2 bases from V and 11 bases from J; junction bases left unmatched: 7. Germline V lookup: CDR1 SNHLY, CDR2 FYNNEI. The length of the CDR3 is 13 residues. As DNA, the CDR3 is TGTGCCAGCAGTGAATCCACTCGGGGGGAGCAGTATTTT. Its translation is CASSESTRGEQYF.